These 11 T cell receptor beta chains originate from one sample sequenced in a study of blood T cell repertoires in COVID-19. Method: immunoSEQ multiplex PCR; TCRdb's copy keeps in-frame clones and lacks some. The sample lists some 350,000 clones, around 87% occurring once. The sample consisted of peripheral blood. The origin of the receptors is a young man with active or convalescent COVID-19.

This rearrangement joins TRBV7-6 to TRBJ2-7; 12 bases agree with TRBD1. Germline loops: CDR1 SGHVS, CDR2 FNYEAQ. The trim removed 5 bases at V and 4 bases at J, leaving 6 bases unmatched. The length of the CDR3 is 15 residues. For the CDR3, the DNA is TGTGCCAGCAGCCCGAGGGACAGGGGGCAATACGAGCAGTACTTC. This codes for CASSPRDRGQYEQYF.

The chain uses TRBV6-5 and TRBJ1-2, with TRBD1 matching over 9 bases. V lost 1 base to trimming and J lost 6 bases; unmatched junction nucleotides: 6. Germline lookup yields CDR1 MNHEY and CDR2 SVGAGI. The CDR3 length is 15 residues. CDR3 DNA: TGTGCCAGCAGTTACTTCTCTAGGACAGGGGATGGCTACACCTTC. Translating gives CASSYFSRTGDGYTF.

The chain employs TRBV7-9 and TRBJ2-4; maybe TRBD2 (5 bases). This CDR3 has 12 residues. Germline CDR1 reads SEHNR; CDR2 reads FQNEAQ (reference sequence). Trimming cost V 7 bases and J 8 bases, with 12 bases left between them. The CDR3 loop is CASTRDGDIQYF. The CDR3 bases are TGTGCCAGCACCCGAGACGGGGACATTCAGTACTTC.

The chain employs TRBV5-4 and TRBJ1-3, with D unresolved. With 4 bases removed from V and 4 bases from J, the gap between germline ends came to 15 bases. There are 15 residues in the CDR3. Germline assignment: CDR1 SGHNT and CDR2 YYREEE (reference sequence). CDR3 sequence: CASSPERVGGNTIYF. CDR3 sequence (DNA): TGTGCCAGCAGCCCCGAGAGGGTGGGAGGAAACACCATATATTTT.

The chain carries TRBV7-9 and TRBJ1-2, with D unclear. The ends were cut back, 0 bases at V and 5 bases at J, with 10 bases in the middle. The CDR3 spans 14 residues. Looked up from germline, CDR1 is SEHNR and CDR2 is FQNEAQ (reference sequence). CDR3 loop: CASSLAVGFYGYTF. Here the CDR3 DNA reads TGTGCCAGCAGCTTAGCGGTGGGCTTTTATGGCTACACCTTC.

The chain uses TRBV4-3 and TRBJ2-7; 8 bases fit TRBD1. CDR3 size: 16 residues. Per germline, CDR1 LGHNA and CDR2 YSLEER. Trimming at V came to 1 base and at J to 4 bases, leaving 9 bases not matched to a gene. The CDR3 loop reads CASSQVYGQGFYEQYF. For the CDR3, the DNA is TGCGCCAGCAGCCAAGTTTATGGACAGGGTTTTTACGAGCAGTACTTC.

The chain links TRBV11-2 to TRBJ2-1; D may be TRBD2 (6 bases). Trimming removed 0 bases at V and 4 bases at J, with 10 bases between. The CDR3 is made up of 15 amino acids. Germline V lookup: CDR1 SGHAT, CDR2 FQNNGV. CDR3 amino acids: CASSLDGGKYNEQFF. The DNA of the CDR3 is TGTGCCAGCAGCTTAGATGGAGGGAAGTACAATGAGCAGTTCTTC.

Here the CDR3 DNA reads TGTGCCAGCAGTGATAACAGGGGGCAAGAGACCCAGTACTTC. It encodes CASSDNRGQETQYF. The chain joins TRBV6-1 to TRBJ2-5; 8 bases agree with TRBD1. The germline V gene has CDR1 MNHNS and CDR2 SASEGT. V lost 3 bases and J lost 2; bases outside the gene matches: 2. The CDR3 has 14 residues.

The DNA of the CDR3 is TGCAGCGCGACACCGAACACTGAAGCTTTCTTT. Encoded protein: CSATPNTEAFF. The J gene is TRBJ1-1, the V gene TRBV29-1; D remains ambiguous. The CDR3 contains 11 residues. Germline CDR1 and CDR2: SQVTM and ANQGSEA. V was cut by 7 bases and J by 1 base, with 7 bases left in between.

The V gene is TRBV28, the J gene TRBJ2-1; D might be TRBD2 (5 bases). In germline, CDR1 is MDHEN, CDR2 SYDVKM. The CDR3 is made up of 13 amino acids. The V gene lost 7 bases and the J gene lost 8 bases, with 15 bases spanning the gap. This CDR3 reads CASNPEDRDEQFF. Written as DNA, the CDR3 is TGTGCCAGCAATCCGGAGGATAGGGATGAGCAGTTCTTC. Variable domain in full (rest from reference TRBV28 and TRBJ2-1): DVKVTQSSRYLVKRTGEKVFLECVQDMDHENMFWYRQDPGLGLRLIYFSYDVKMKEKGDIPEGYSVSREKKERFSLILESASTNQTSMYLCASNPEDRDEQFFGPGTRLTVL.

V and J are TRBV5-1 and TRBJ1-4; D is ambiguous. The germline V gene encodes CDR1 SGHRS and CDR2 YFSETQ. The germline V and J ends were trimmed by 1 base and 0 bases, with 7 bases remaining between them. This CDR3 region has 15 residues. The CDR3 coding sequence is TGCGCCAGCAGCTTGTTGGCCTCAACTAATGAAAAACTGTTTTTT. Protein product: CASSLLASTNEKLFF.